This T cell receptor beta chain was retrieved from a study of sequential checkpoint blockade in melanoma (dated by TCRdb to about 2019). At the level of the whole study: Patients were randomized 1:1 to first-line nivolumab followed by ipilimumab (arm A) or ipilimumab followed by nivolumab (arm B). Both trial sequences were followed by maintenance nivolumab. About 82% of the matched tumor biopsy pairs taken before and after treatment were from the same lesion. DNA from approximately 91 pretreatment melanoma tumor samples was subjected to TCRbeta immunosequencing. Roughly 20 patients had matched tumor biopsies taken before treatment and at week 13, after single-agent nivolumab (arm A) or ipilimumab (arm B). Study-wide findings and limitations: In the nivolumab-first arm (arm A), pretreatment tumor TIL clonality was associated with response (P = .04). Larger, independent patient cohorts are needed to validate the response-prediction model that combines TCR metrics and mutation burden. Within-arm analyses of tumor T-cell fraction were limited by small sample sizes and reduced statistical power. Tumor T-cell fraction and clonality were found to correlate with PD-L1 staining and CD8+ T-cell counts but not with mutational load. Clinical benefit was about 30 times more likely to be achieved by patients whose tumor T-cell fraction and clonality increased by week 13.

Relative to germline, V is 6 bases shorter and J is 4 bases shorter, with 17 bases between their ends. The germline V gene provides CDR1 MDHEN and CDR2 SYDVKM. The CDR3 goes from the cysteine to the phenylalanine over 15 residues. CDR3 DNA is the only sequence kept; it has 45 bases, read in frame from the first base. This clone appeared many times. Its specific antigen is unknown. No base qualities exist here, and no much larger clone lies one base off it. TCRbeta CDR3 regions were immunosequenced from genomic DNA with the immunoSEQ Assay. Before high-throughput sequencing, genomic DNA was amplified using bias-controlled multiplex PCR. As for how the authors treated the data: To quantify the absolute abundance of each unique TCRbeta CDR3 region, the sequences were collapsed and filtered. Clonality, defined as 1 minus Pielou's evenness, was calculated using productive rearrangements only. To compute tumor T-cell fraction, TCRbeta template counts were normalized to usable DNA, with usable DNA estimated from several housekeeping genes. A previously published method was used to identify clones whose frequencies were significantly greater in on-treatment samples than in baseline samples. Sourced from immuneACCESS, this table was stored by TCRdb with only in-frame sequences that have V and J called. A share of the clones is absent; for the studies checked, an unresolved V gene accounts for under half, and the remainder has no known explanation. Clone size and V and J calls were adopted from that table, with D and trimming inferred from the DNA. This sample comprises about 3,700 clones, around 20% of them detected only once. The ten top clones hold 21% of the sample.

What the treatment or condition label conveys for this sample: randomized to nivolumab then ipilimumab (arm A) or the reverse (arm B). None of the patients in the trial had previously been given DNA-damaging chemotherapy. Samples were obtained from patients with melanoma enrolled in CheckMate 064, a randomized, open-label phase II trial of sequential checkpoint blockade. Genomic DNA from formalin-fixed paraffin-embedded (FFPE) tissue samples served as the input for tumor TCR sequencing. The sample was tumor tissue (inferred from file names), taken from a patient given nivolumab and ipilimumab in sequence. The chain employs TRBV28 and TRBJ2-3, with TRBD2 perhaps the D gene, on 6 matching bases. The sequence was obtained from a human patient with melanoma. Some clones in this sample may be carry-over from other donors' samples. The DNA sequence is given as TGTGCCAGCAGCCTCACTAGCAGGTTCGCAGATACGCAGTATTTT. The translation is CASSLTSRFADTQYF.